Listed below are T cell receptor beta chains from one sample, sequenced in a study of identical twins. From the 5' RACE reads, TCRdb called clonotypes with MiXCR, one entry per CDR3 protein. Of roughly 240,000 distinct CDR3 sequences listed, 5.5% to 7% are singletons. This same sample was also taken into another study, of yellow fever vaccine responses in identical twins.

The specimen sequenced was memory (CD45RO+) T cells sorted from blood. These receptors all come from a woman under 30 in good health. Both conserved end residues are part of each CDR3. A D gene is named only where the DNA matches it firmly. Size is stated for part of the rows, as once, few or many counts, or as a class when the clone is expanded.

few	TRBV5-5	TRBD2	TRBJ2-3	TGTGCCAGCAGCCTAGCGGGAGGGCCAAATACGCAGTATTTT	CASSLAGGPNTQYF
many	TRBV28	TRBD2	TRBJ2-2	TGTGCCAGCAGGGGACTAGGAAACACCGGGGAGCTGTTTTTT	CASRGLGNTGELFF
few	TRBV20-1	TRBD1	TRBJ2-3	TGCAGTGCGCACGGCAGGACAGGGCAAGATACGCAGTATTTT	CSAHGRTGQDTQYF
NA	TRBV14	TRBD2	TRBJ2-1	TGTGCCAGCAGCCCCTTAGCGGGAGGCTCCTACAATGAGCAGTTCTTC	CASSPLAGGSYNEQFF
few	TRBV11-2	NA	TRBJ2-2	TGTGCCAGCAGCTTAGACTTCATCAACACCGGGGAGCTGTTTTTT	CASSLDFINTGELFF
many	TRBV7-6	NA	TRBJ1-4	TGTGCCAGCAGAGTGTGGTCCAGCGGAACTAATGAAAAACTGTTTTTT	CASRVWSSGTNEKLFF
many	TRBV11-2	NA	TRBJ1-6	TGTGCCAGCAGCTTAATTAGTACAGGGCAATCACCCCTCCACTTT	CASSLISTGQSPLHF
NA	TRBV9	TRBD2	TRBJ2-1	TGTGCCAGCAGCGTAGGTTGGCGGGGGGCCTACAATGAGCAGTTCTTC	CASSVGWRGAYNEQFF
few	TRBV20-1	TRBD2	TRBJ2-7	TGCAGTGCTATTCCGACTAGCGGGAGTTCCAAGCAGTACTTC	CSAIPTSGSSKQYF
few	TRBV6-1	NA	TRBJ2-5	TGTGCCAGCAGTGATGGGAGGGAGACCCAGTACTTC	CASSDGRETQYF
NA	TRBV19	TRBD2	TRBJ2-1	TGTGCCAGTAGTGCCGCCGGGACTAGCGGTAACAATGAGCAGTTCTTC	CASSAAGTSGNNEQFF
few	TRBV20-1	TRBD2	TRBJ2-1	TGCAGTGCTAGAAAAAAACTAGCGGGGCTATACAATGAGCAGTTCTTC	CSARKKLAGLYNEQFF
few	TRBV9	NA	TRBJ2-1	TGTGCCAGCAGCCTTAGCGACAGCTCCTACAATGAGCAGTTCTTC	CASSLSDSSYNEQFF
many	TRBV12-3/TRBV12-4	NA	TRBJ1-1	TGTGCCAGCAACTATGGGGGAGGGACTGAAGCTTTCTTT	CASNYGGGTEAFF
many	TRBV11-1	TRBD2	TRBJ2-1	TGTGCCAGCAGCTTCTCTAGCGGGGGAGCCTCGGGGAATGAGCAGTTCTTC	CASSFSSGGASGNEQFF
many	TRBV4-1	NA	TRBJ1-4	TGCGCCAGCAGCCAAGATGGTCGGCAGGGGAGGAGTAATGAAAAACTGTTTTTT	CASSQDGRQGRSNEKLFF
few	TRBV24-1	NA	TRBJ2-3	TGTGCCACCAGTGATTCACAAACCCTCACAGATACGCAGTATTTT	CATSDSQTLTDTQYF
NA	TRBV12-3/TRBV12-4	NA	TRBJ1-6	TGTGCCTGCTGTTTAGGGTCGGGAACGCGGGTAGGATCACCCCTCCACTTT	CACCLGSGTRVGSPLHF
NA	TRBV2	NA	TRBJ2-1	TGTGCCAGCAAGAAGGCAGCCGCCGGGGAGCAGTTCTTC	CASKKAAAGEQFF
many	TRBV18	NA	TRBJ1-1	TGTGCCAGCTCACCACAGAACACTGAAGCTTTCTTT	CASSPQNTEAFF
NA	TRBV24-1	TRBD2	TRBJ2-3	TGTGCCACCAGTAGCGGGGGTGGGGATACGCAGTATTTT	CATSSGGGDTQYF
many	TRBV3-1	NA	TRBJ1-1	TGTGCCAGCAGCCGAGACCGAGGGGTAGCTTTCTTT	CASSRDRGVAFF
few	TRBV20-1	NA	TRBJ1-6	TGCAGTGCTGTGAACCCTGATTCACCCCTCCACTTT	CSAVNPDSPLHF
many	TRBV5-1	NA	TRBJ2-1	TGCGCCAGCAGCTTAGGAGGCCTTACTAGTCACAATGAGCAGTTCTTC	CASSLGGLTSHNEQFF
many	TRBV5-6	NA	TRBJ1-2	TGTGCCAGCAGCCGGGAGGGCACCTTCCCCTATGGCTACACCTTC	CASSREGTFPYGYTF
NA	TRBV2	NA	TRBJ1-2	TGTGCCAGCAGTGAAGCTTCAGGGAGAGGCTACACCTTC	CASSEASGRGYTF
few	TRBV20-1	TRBD2	TRBJ2-5	TGCAGCGCGGGACTAGCGGGGTTGCAAGAGACCCAGTACTTC	CSAGLAGLQETQYF
NA	TRBV4-1	TRBD2	TRBJ2-5	TGCGCCAGCAGCCAAGATCGGCGGGGGGGCGGAGAGACCCAGTACTTC	CASSQDRRGGGETQYF
few	TRBV6-5	TRBD2	TRBJ2-5	TGTGCCAGCAGTTGGGTGACGGGGGGAGAGACCCAGTACTTC	CASSWVTGGETQYF
few	TRBV5-6	NA	TRBJ1-5	TGTGCCAGCAGCCTGGGACCAACCACCCTTCAGCCCCAGCATTTT	CASSLGPTTLQPQHF
NA	TRBV24-1	NA	TRBJ2-3	TGTGCCACCAGTGATCTCTTGACTTTTGATCCTACAGATACGCAGTATTTT	CATSDLLTFDPTDTQYF
few	TRBV11-3	NA	TRBJ2-7	TGTGCCAGCAGCCCCGACTCGGGGCAGTACTTC	CASSPDSGQYF
few	TRBV6-1	NA	TRBJ2-7	TGTGCCAGCATGTATTTCGGAGGGACCGAGCAGTACTTC	CASMYFGGTEQYF
many	TRBV5-1	NA	TRBJ2-2	TGCGCCAGCAGCTTGGCATACACCGGGGAGCTGTTTTTT	CASSLAYTGELFF
few	TRBV7-8	NA	TRBJ1-1	TGTGCCAGCAGCTTAGATGCTAACACTGAAGCTTTCTTT	CASSLDANTEAFF
many	TRBV27	NA	TRBJ2-7	TGTGCCAGCAGTGCCCCGACAGGACGGGAGACCTACGAGCAGTACTTC	CASSAPTGRETYEQYF
many	TRBV7-9	NA	TRBJ2-1	TGTGCCAGCAGCCTCCTGATCAATGAGCAGTTCTTC	CASSLLINEQFF
few	TRBV28	TRBD2	TRBJ2-7	TGTGCCACCATTGGGCGGGAGCCAACCTACGAGCAGTACTTC	CATIGREPTYEQYF
NA	TRBV20-1	NA	TRBJ2-3	TGCAGTGCTGGAACCTCGGGACTTCCCACAGATACGCAGTATTTT	CSAGTSGLPTDTQYF
many	TRBV6-1	TRBD2	TRBJ2-1	TGTGCCAGCAGTGACAGCGGGGGGGCCAACAATGAGCAGTTCTTC	CASSDSGGANNEQFF
NA	TRBV5-8	NA	TRBJ1-5	TGTGCCAGCAGCCCCCGGGCTCGTTATAGCAATCAGCCCCAGCATTTT	CASSPRARYSNQPQHF
few	TRBV2	NA	TRBJ2-3	TGTGCCAGCAGGGGCCTCCGGGACACAGATACGCAGTATTTT	CASRGLRDTDTQYF
NA	TRBV6-5	NA	TRBJ1-6	TGTGCCAGCAGTTCCGGGCCAGACAATTCACCCCTCCACTTT	CASSSGPDNSPLHF